The 18 T cell receptor beta chains below were found in one sample sequenced in a study of blood T cell repertoires in COVID-19 (dated by TCRdb to between 2020 and 2021). Libraries were prepared through the immunoSEQ multiplex PCR assay. What TCRdb holds here is the immuneACCESS table cut down to in-frame rearrangements. Part of the clones is not present; checked against another copy, under half of the missing clones reflect an unresolved V gene, and the others are unexplained. The sample table records approximately 210,000 clones; over 75% of these occur just once. The ten largest account for 7% to 7.5% of the sample. The sequenced material came from PBMCs or T cells enriched from blood (not recorded which). Receptor source: a man aged 25 to 45 in a cohort exposed to, infected with or recovered from COVID-19 (not recorded which).

This sequence joins TRBV28 and TRBJ1-2; D is uncertain. The V gene lost 1 base and the J gene lost 4 bases, with 4 bases spanning the gap. Germline loops: CDR1 MDHEN, CDR2 SYDVKM. The CDR3 spans 12 residues. The CDR3 loop reads CASSLSLYGYTF. Here the CDR3 DNA reads TGTGCCAGCAGTTTATCCCTCTATGGCTACACCTTC.

This clone showed up just once. The genes are TRBV18 and TRBJ2-7; weak D call: TRBD2 (6 bases). The V gene's germline CDR1 is KGHSH and CDR2 LQKENI. Trimming shortened V by 3 bases and J by 3 bases, and 6 bases separated the two germline ends. CDR3 size: 12 residues. CDR3: CASSPGGYEQYF. CDR3 DNA: TGTGCCAGCTCACCGGGGGGCTACGAGCAGTACTTC.

This sequence joins TRBV11-2 and TRBJ2-3, with D perhaps matching TRBD1 (6 bases). Trimming left V 0 bases short and J 0 bases short, with 13 bases between. From germline, CDR1 is SGHAT and CDR2 FQNNGV. This CDR3 has 17 amino acids. The chain's CDR3 is CASSLELGAWSTDTQYF. The CDR3 nucleotides read TGTGCCAGCAGCTTAGAGTTGGGGGCGTGGAGCACAGATACGCAGTATTTT.

The chain links TRBV2 to TRBJ2-3; 8 bases fit TRBD1. Germline V lookup: CDR1 SNHLY, CDR2 FYNNEI. The V segment lost 4 bases and the J segment 6 bases; nucleotides outside the gene matches: 12. The CDR3 runs 16 residues. The CDR3 coding sequence is TGTGCCAGCAGTGGTTCCACATTCACAGGGGGGGATACGCAGTATTTT. Its protein is CASSGSTFTGGDTQYF.

This sequence joins TRBV23-1 and TRBJ1-5; D is possibly TRBD1 (6 bases). TRBV23-1 belongs to the ORF category, with a function that is uncertain. Trimming shortened V by 1 base and J by 4 bases, and 14 bases separated the two germline ends. This CDR3 is 16 amino acids long. CDR3: CASSQWATGINQPQHF. The CDR3 region has the DNA TGCGCCAGCAGTCAATGGGCGACAGGAATAAATCAGCCCCAGCATTTT.

There are a few counts of this clone. The chain has TRBV4-1 and TRBJ2-3; TRBD1 matches 9 bases. The germline CDR1 and CDR2 sequences are MGHRA and YSYEKL. The V gene end was trimmed by 5 bases and the J gene end by 5 bases; junction bases not matched to a gene: 17. This CDR3 spans 18 amino acids. The CDR3 protein is CASSKALTAGQGLDTQYF. The CDR3 DNA sequence: TGCGCCAGCAGCAAAGCCCTAACCGCGGGACAGGGTTTAGATACGCAGTATTTT.

The chain links TRBV3-1 (or the pseudogene TRBV3-2) to TRBJ2-1; D perhaps matches TRBD2 (6 bases). From germline, CDR1 is LGHDT and CDR2 YNNKEL (reference sequence). Trimming left V 4 bases short and J 0 bases short, with 16 bases between. This CDR3 comprises 17 residues. This CDR3 reads CASSLGTFWGSYNEQFF. The CDR3 DNA is TGTGCCAGCAGCCTAGGGACTTTCTGGGGCTCCTACAATGAGCAGTTCTTC.

This clone was found a few times. J is TRBJ2-1 and V is TRBV11-3; 11 nucleotides line up with TRBD2. J was trimmed by 8 bases and V by 1 base; bases with no gene match: 10. The CDR3 extends over 17 amino acids. Germline CDR1 is SGHNT and CDR2 is YENEEA. CDR3: CASSLGLSGRASDEQFF. DNA for the CDR3: TGTGCCAGCAGCTTAGGACTTAGCGGGAGGGCCTCGGATGAGCAGTTCTTC. Full variable domain (outside the CDR3, taken from reference TRBV11-3 and TRBJ2-1): EAGVVQSPRYKIIEKKQPVAFWCNPISGHNTLYWYLQNLGQGPELLIRYENEEAVDDSQLPKDRFSAERLKGVDSTLKIQPAELGDSAVYLCASSLGLSGRASDEQFFGPGTRLTVL.

This chain joins TRBV15 and TRBJ2-1; 8 positions agree with TRBD2. J was trimmed by 8 bases and V by 2 bases; bases with no gene match: 8. Germline CDR1 LNHNV, CDR2 YYDKDF (reference sequence). The CDR3 contains 15 residues. The CDR3 DNA reads as TGTGCCACCAGCAGATCCACCCGAGCGGGAGATGAGCAGTTCTTC. This codes for CATSRSTRAGDEQFF.

The V call is TRBV28, the J call TRBJ2-7, with D possibly matching TRBD1 (6 bases). Germline CDR1 is MDHEN and CDR2 is SYDVKM. The V and J ends lost 10 bases and 5 bases respectively, with 24 bases between them. This CDR3 comprises 15 residues. In DNA form, the CDR3 reads TGTGCCATCAAATCAGCAGGGGCCAGATCCCACGAGCAGTACTTC. It encodes CAIKSAGARSHEQYF.

The chain combines TRBV24-1 with TRBJ2-1, with D possibly matching TRBD1 (7 bases). Between the trimmed V and J ends, which lost 5 bases and 1 base, there was a span of 14 bases. This CDR3 has 16 residues. Germline V gene sequence: CDR1 KGHDR, CDR2 SFDVKD. CDR3 DNA: TGTGCCACCAGTGTGGGAGGACAGGCATCCTACAATGAGCAGTTCTTC. Translation: CATSVGGQASYNEQFF.

This clone was counted many times. The V gene is TRBV29-1, the J gene TRBJ2-2, with 7 bases that match TRBD2. V shed 3 bases, J shed 5 bases, and the junction held 3 bases outside the gene matches. CDR3 length: 13 amino acids. The germline gives CDR1 SQVTM, CDR2 ANQGSEA. In DNA, the CDR3 is TGCAGCGTTGACCAGCGGGGAACCGGGGAGCTGTTTTTT. This gives the protein CSVDQRGTGELFF.

This chain joins TRBV5-4 and TRBJ2-1; weak D call: TRBD1 (5 bases). This CDR3 has 12 amino acids. Germline CDR1 and CDR2: SGHNT and YYREEE (reference sequence). Trimming took off 0 bases at V and 7 bases at J, with 5 bases between the two ends. Here the CDR3 DNA reads TGTGCCAGCAGCTTGGACAGGAATGAGCAGTTCTTC. Translation gives CASSLDRNEQFF.

The chain uses TRBV13 and TRBJ1-1, with 9 bases that match TRBD1. CDR3 length: 13 residues. The V and J ends lost 5 bases and 3 bases, in that order; junction bases with no gene match: 1. In germline, CDR1 is PRHDT, CDR2 FYEKMQ (reference sequence). The CDR3 loop is CASSRTGDTEAFF. CDR3 in DNA: TGTGCCAGCAGCAGGACAGGGGACACTGAAGCTTTCTTT.

The chain is built from TRBV11-2 and TRBJ2-7; TRBD2 aligns across 10 bases. This CDR3 region has 17 residues. V was clipped by 0 bases and J by 5 bases; unmatched bases: 10. CDR1 and CDR2 (germline): SGHAT, FQNNGV. CDR3 region: CASSLDGQREGVHEQYF. In nucleotides, the CDR3 is TGTGCCAGCAGCTTAGATGGACAGCGGGAGGGGGTCCACGAGCAGTACTTC.

This clone was seen more than once but under ten times. The chain employs TRBV28 and TRBJ2-2, with 9 bases that match TRBD1. Per germline, CDR1 MDHEN and CDR2 SYDVKM. The CDR3 spans 16 residues. V was pared by 5 bases and J by 4 bases, with 8 bases of the junction left unmatched. The CDR3 DNA follows: TGTGCCAGCAGTCATGGGACAGGGTACGGCACCGGGGAGCTGTTTTTT. Translated, it gives CASSHGTGYGTGELFF.

This clone was recorded a few times. This rearrangement joins TRBV25-1 to TRBJ2-7; D perhaps matches TRBD1 (6 bases). The V end was cut by 7 bases, the J end by 0 bases, with 10 bases between. Germline V gives CDR1 MGHDK, CDR2 SYGVNS. The length of the CDR3 is 13 residues. CDR3 residues: CASTDRSSYEQYF. The CDR3 region has the DNA TGTGCCAGCACCGACAGGAGCTCCTACGAGCAGTACTTC.

The J gene is TRBJ2-5, the V gene TRBV5-1, with D perhaps TRBD2 (5 bases). This CDR3 has 15 amino acids. Trimming took 0 bases from V and 4 from J, leaving 13 bases between them. Germline CDR1 and CDR2: SGHRS and YFSETQ. CDR3 residues: CASSLGAERGETQYF. For the CDR3, the DNA is TGCGCCAGCAGCTTGGGAGCTGAACGGGGAGAGACCCAGTACTTC.